This entry features one T cell receptor beta chain sequence. Its target is not known. Molecular barcoding with unique molecular identifiers was used for the TCRbeta library. One entry per CDR3 protein, called by TCRdb with MiXCR from the PCR reads. The sample yields about 200,000 distinct CDR3 sequences, more than 15% seen once. This entry is derived from a study of T-cell reconstitution after alpha-beta-depleted transplantation in children. Trimming stripped 5 bases from V and 4 bases from J, with 8 bases between. The CDR3 totals 11 residues. Germline CDR1 reads DFQATT; CDR2 reads SNEGSKA (reference sequence). Study-level points and caveats: Among T cells one year after transplant, newly produced cells accounted for most counts and diversity.

V gene TRBV20-1 combines with J gene TRBJ1-2, with D unresolved. The sequence was obtained from a male patient aged 2 to 9 who had a stem cell transplant for acute lymphoblastic leukemia, so the T cells may come from the graft donor. The source material was PBMCs, mostly from graft donor cells, sampled 360 days after TCRalphabeta/CD19-depleted stem cell transplant. The CDR3 protein is CSAGSRYGYTF. The CDR3 DNA is TGCAGTGCTGGCAGCCGCTATGGCTACACCTTC.